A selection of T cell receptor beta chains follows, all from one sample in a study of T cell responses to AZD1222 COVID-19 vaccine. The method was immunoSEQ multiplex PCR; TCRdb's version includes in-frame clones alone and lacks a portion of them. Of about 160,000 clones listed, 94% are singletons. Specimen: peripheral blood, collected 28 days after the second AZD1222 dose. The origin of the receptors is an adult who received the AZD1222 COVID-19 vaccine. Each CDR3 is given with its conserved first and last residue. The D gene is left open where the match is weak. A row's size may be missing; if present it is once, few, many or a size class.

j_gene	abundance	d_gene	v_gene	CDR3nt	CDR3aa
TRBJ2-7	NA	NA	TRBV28	TGTGCCAGCAGTTCCCCCGCGACAGGTCTCGAAGGGCAGTACTTC	CASSSPATGLEGQYF
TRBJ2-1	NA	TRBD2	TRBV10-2	TGCACCACTTCCAGCGGGGTCATATACAATGAGCAGTTCTTC	CTTSSGVIYNEQFF
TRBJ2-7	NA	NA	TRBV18	TGTGCCAGCTCACCACCGGGCTTCTCCTCCTACGAGCAGTACTTC	CASSPPGFSSYEQYF
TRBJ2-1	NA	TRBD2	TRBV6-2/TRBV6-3	TGTGCCAGCAGTTACAACTTCCTGACTAGCGGGATATTCAATGAGCAGTTCTTC	CASSYNFLTSGIFNEQFF
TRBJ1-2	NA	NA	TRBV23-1	TGCGCCAGCAGTCACCCCGGAGATACCTATGGCTACACCTTC	CASSHPGDTYGYTF
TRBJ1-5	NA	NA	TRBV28	TGTGCCAGCAGTTCGGGCAGGGATTATCAGCCCCAGCATTTT	CASSSGRDYQPQHF
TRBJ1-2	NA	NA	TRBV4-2	TGTGCCAGCAGCCGCCTGACCCTGGCCGGGGACTATGGCTACACCTTC	CASSRLTLAGDYGYTF
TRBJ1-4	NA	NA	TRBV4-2	TGTGCCAGCAGCCTCAGTACCACAACTAATGAAAAACTGTTTTTT	CASSLSTTTNEKLFF
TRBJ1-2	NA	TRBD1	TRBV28	TGTGCCAGCAGTTCGCCCGACAGGGTAAAGAGGACTAACTATGGCTACACCTTC	CASSSPDRVKRTNYGYTF
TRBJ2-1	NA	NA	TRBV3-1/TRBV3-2	TGTGCCAGCAGCCAAAGGGGGATCTATGAGCAGTTCTTC	CASSQRGIYEQFF
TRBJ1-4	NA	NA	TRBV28	TGTGCCAGCAGTTTACTCGGATCAACTAATGAAAAACTGTTTTTT	CASSLLGSTNEKLFF
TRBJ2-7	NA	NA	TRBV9	TGTGCCAGCAGCGCCCCACTGGCCTACGAGCAGTACTTC	CASSAPLAYEQYF
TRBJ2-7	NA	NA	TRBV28	TGTGCCAGCAGTGCCCCAGGGGCGGGAGTTAGTGAGCAGTACTTC	CASSAPGAGVSEQYF
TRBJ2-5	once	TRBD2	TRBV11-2	TGTGCCAGCAGCTTAGACGACGTAGCGGGAGTGAAGGAGACCCAGTACTTC	CASSLDDVAGVKETQYF
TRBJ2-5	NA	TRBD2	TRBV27	TGTGCCAGCAGTGCCCGGACTAGCGGCGGTTCGGGAGAGACCCAGTACTTC	CASSARTSGGSGETQYF
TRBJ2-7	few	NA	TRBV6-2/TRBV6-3	TGTGCCAGCAGTTATGGTACCTACGAGCAGTACTTC	CASSYGTYEQYF
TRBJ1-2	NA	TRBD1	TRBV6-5	TGTGCCAGCTATATCGGGGGACAGTTTAACTATGGCTACACCTTC	CASYIGGQFNYGYTF
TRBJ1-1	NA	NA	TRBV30	TGTGCCTGGAGTGTACTGACAGAGAACACTGAAGCTTTCTTT	CAWSVLTENTEAFF
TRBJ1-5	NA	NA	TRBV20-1	TGCAGTGCTAGTCCCGCCGGGGCCCTCAATCAGCCCCAGCATTTT	CSASPAGALNQPQHF
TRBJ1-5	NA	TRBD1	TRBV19	TGTGCCAGTAGTATAGGTCGGGTCAGGGGGAAAAAAAGCAATCAGCCCCAGCATTTT	CASSIGRVRGKKSNQPQHF
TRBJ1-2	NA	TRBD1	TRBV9	TGTGCCAGCAGCATGCGACCGGGACAGGGTTCCTATGGCTACACCTTC	CASSMRPGQGSYGYTF
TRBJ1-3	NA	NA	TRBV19	TGTGCCAGTAGTAACTCCAACCCGGGGAGGTCCTCTGGAAACACCATATATTTT	CASSNSNPGRSSGNTIYF
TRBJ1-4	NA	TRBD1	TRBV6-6	TGTGCCAGCAGGAGTGAAGGCCGGGACAGTGGTGGAAAACTGTTTTTT	CASRSEGRDSGGKLFF
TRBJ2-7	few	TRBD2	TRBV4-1	TGCGCCAGCAGCCATCCTGGACTAGCGGGAGGGCCTGGATCCTACGAGCAGTACTTC	CASSHPGLAGGPGSYEQYF
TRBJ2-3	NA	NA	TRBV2	TGTGCCAGCAGTGACGGGGAACTCCTCATTGCAGATACGCAGTATTTT	CASSDGELLIADTQYF
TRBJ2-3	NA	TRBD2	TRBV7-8	TGTGCCAGCGGCTTCCGGCTAGCGGGAGGCTCCAGGGATACGCAGTATTTT	CASGFRLAGGSRDTQYF
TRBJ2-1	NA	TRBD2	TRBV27	TGTGCCAGCGCGGGACTAGCGGGGGCTTACAATGAGCAGTTCTTC	CASAGLAGAYNEQFF
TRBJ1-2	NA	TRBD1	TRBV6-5	TGTGCCAGCAGTTACGCGAGACAGGGGGCTAACTATGGCTACACCTTC	CASSYARQGANYGYTF
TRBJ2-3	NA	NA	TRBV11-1	TGTGCCAGCAGCCCATTGGTAGATACGCAGTATTTT	CASSPLVDTQYF
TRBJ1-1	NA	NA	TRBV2	TGTGCCAGCAGGCTAGGACAGCCCATGAACACTGAAGCTTTCTTT	CASRLGQPMNTEAFF
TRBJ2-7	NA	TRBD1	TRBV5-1	TGCGCCAGCAGCTCTCGACAGGGGATCTCCTACGAGCAGTACTTC	CASSSRQGISYEQYF
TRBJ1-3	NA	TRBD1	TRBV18	TGTGCCAGCTCACCCACTGGACAGGGGGTTTATGGAAACACCATATATTTT	CASSPTGQGVYGNTIYF
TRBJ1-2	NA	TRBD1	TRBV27	TGTGCCAGCAGCAGACCGGGACAGATGGTCGGAGGCTACACCTTC	CASSRPGQMVGGYTF
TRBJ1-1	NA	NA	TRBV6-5	TGTGCCAGCAGATACGGCGCTGAAGCTTTCTTT	CASRYGAEAFF
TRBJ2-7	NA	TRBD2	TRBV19	TGTGCCAGTAGTAAACCACAGGCGGGAGAAAGGGTGGGAATGTTCTACGAGCAGTACTTC	CASSKPQAGERVGMFYEQYF
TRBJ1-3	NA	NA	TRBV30	TGTGCCTCAAGCCCGGGGGTAGGAAACACCATATATTTT	CASSPGVGNTIYF
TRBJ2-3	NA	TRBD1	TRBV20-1	TGCAGTGCTAGTCCGCCAGGGGGCTTCTTGGCGCAGTATTTT	CSASPPGGFLAQYF
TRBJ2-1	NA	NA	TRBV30	TGTGCCTGGACGAAGGGGGGCAACAATGAGCAGTTCTTC	CAWTKGGNNEQFF
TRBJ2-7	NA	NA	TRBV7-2	TGTGCCAGCAGCTTAGGGACCTACGAGCAGTACTTC	CASSLGTYEQYF
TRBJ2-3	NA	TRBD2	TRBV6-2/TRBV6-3	TGTGCCAGCAGTTACCGAGGTGTAGCGGGAGGGCCCGTAGATACGCAGTATTTT	CASSYRGVAGGPVDTQYF
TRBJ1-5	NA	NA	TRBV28	TGTGCCGTACGGGCAGGGAGCTGGGCTGGCAATCAGCCCCAGCATTTT	CAVRAGSWAGNQPQHF
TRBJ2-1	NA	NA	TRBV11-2	TGTGCCAGCAGCTTAGATTCGGGGGCCGCGCCAAACAATGAGCAGTTCTTC	CASSLDSGAAPNNEQFF
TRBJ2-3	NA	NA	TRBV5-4	TGTGCCAGCAGCTTGGCGGCGGGTCAGGCAGATACGCAGTATTTT	CASSLAAGQADTQYF
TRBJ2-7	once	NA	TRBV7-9	TGTGCCAGCAGCTTAGTGATCGGGGCAAGCTACGAGCAGTACTTC	CASSLVIGASYEQYF
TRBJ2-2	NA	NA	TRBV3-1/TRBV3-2	TGTGCCAGCAGCCCTCGAGTTACCGGGGAGCTGTTTTTT	CASSPRVTGELFF
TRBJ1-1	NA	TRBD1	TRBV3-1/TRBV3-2	TGTGCCAGTCCTTCGGGGGGACAGTTTAACACTGAAGCTTTCTTT	CASPSGGQFNTEAFF
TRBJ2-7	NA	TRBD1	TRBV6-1	TGTGCCAGCACCGCCATCAACAGGGGCGAGCAGTACTTC	CASTAINRGEQYF
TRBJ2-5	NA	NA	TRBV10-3	TGTGCCACCTTCCGATCCCTCCAAGAGACCCAGTACTTC	CATFRSLQETQYF